These 29 T cell receptor beta chains share one sample of origin, sequenced in a study of vaccination and CD4 T cells after COVID-19. Sample treatment: roughly 11-day PBMC culture with coronavirus spike peptide pools or control peptides (ViraFEST assay). The antigens for these receptors are not known. Sequenced with the Oncomine TCR Beta short-read assay was DNA taken from cultured CD4+ T cells. TCRdb independently ran MiXCR on the PCR reads; one entry per CDR3 protein. The sample has 10,000 to 15,000 distinct CDR3 sequences, over 45% seen once. Sequences were obtained from CD4+ T cells from blood, cultured in vitro. The receptors derive from a human donor who had recovered from COVID-19.

V is TRBV27 and J is TRBJ1-6; tentatively, D is TRBD1 (5 bases). Germline V gene lookup returns CDR1 MNHEY and CDR2 SMNVEV (reference sequence). The CDR3 is 14 residues long. V dropped 6 bases and J dropped 8 bases, with 14 bases sitting between them. CDR3 sequence: CASSYRDLDSPLHF. CDR3 bases: TGTGCCAGCAGCTACCGGGACCTGGATTCACCCCTCCACTTT.

This clonotype was observed a few times. The chain couples TRBV6-2 or TRBV6-3 to TRBJ2-7; the D gene could be TRBD1 or TRBD2 (5 bases each). CDR1 is MNHEY and CDR2 is SVGEGT in the germline V gene. The CDR3 extends over 17 amino acids. V lost 2 bases and J lost 1, with 18 bases in between. The CDR3: CASSYRGRGLGSYEQYF. The CDR3 coding sequence is TGTGCCAGCAGTTACCGGGGACGAGGACTTGGATCCTACGAGCAGTACTTC.

The chain recombines TRBV6-1 with TRBJ1-6, with D hard to call. CDR1 and CDR2 (germline): MNHNS, SASEGT. V gave up 6 bases and J gave up 5 bases, with 11 bases separating them. The CDR3 runs to 14 residues. CDR3 in DNA: TGTGCCAGCAGCATAAAACAGCATAATTCACCCCTCCACTTT. It is translated as CASSIKQHNSPLHF.

This rearrangement joins TRBV6-1 to TRBJ2-5, with 12 nucleotides matching TRBD2. V lost 2 bases and J lost 2; bases outside the gene matches: 0. The CDR3 contains 15 residues. Per the germline V gene, CDR1 is MNHNS and CDR2 is SASEGT. CDR3 protein: CASSELAGGQETQYF. Written as DNA, the CDR3 is TGTGCCAGCAGTGAACTAGCGGGGGGGCAAGAGACCCAGTACTTC.

The chain couples TRBV11-1 to TRBJ1-3; D gene unclear. CDR1 and CDR2 from the germline V gene are SGHAT and FQDESV (reference sequence). The length of the CDR3 is 14 residues. Trimming took off 4 bases at V and 3 bases at J, with 10 bases between the two ends. The CDR3 protein is CASSWTDGGNTIYF. The CDR3 DNA reads TGTGCCAGCAGCTGGACGGACGGTGGAAACACCATATATTTT.

The count of this clonotype is one. V and J are TRBV30 and TRBJ2-3; D perhaps matches TRBD1 (5 bases). The CDR3 length is 13 residues. Trimming pared 0 bases from V and 1 base from J, leaving 5 bases between. From germline, CDR1 is GTSNPN and CDR2 SVGIG (reference sequence). The CDR3 region is CAWSVTGTDTQYF. CDR3 in DNA: TGTGCCTGGAGTGTGACAGGCACAGATACGCAGTATTTT.

This chain joins TRBV20-1 and TRBJ2-1, with 11 positions matching TRBD2. Germline V gives CDR1 DFQATT, CDR2 SNEGSKA (reference sequence). This CDR3 region has 15 residues. J lost 7 bases, V lost 6 bases, and 11 bases had no gene match. CDR3 bases: TGCAGTGCCCCATCCTCCGGACTAGCGGGTAATGAGCAGTTCTTC. It is translated as CSAPSSGLAGNEQFF.

The rearrangement joins TRBV11-2 to TRBJ2-7; possible D gene TRBD2, 5 bases. Germline V CDR1 and CDR2: SGHAT, FQNNGV. The CDR3 runs to 15 residues. The V and J ends lost 0 bases and 0 bases respectively, with 9 bases between them. The CDR3 coding sequence is TGTGCCAGCAGCTTAGAGCGGGCCAGCTCCTACGAGCAGTACTTC. It specifies CASSLERASSYEQYF.

The CDR3 coding sequence is TGCGCCAGCAGCTTACTAGCGTCTAGCACAGATACGCAGTATTTT. It translates to CASSLLASSTDTQYF. The J gene is TRBJ2-3, the V gene TRBV5-1; 7 bases map to TRBD2. There are 15 residues in the CDR3. Germline V gene lookup returns CDR1 SGHRS and CDR2 YFSETQ. Losses at the gene ends were 2 bases for V and 0 bases for J; bases not matched to a gene: 3.

The gene calls are TRBV6-5 and TRBJ2-7; 11 bases are shared with TRBD1. This CDR3 is 18 amino acids long. CDR1 is MNHEY, CDR2 SVGAGI, per germline. With 2 bases clipped from V and 0 bases from J, the junction kept 9 bases outside the gene matches. The CDR3 DNA reads as TGTGCCAGCAGTTACGCAAAGAGGGACAGGGGGAGCTCCTACGAGCAGTACTTC. Translating it yields CASSYAKRDRGSSYEQYF.

J is TRBJ2-1 and V is TRBV11-2; TRBD1 might be the D (5 bases). Trimming stripped 5 bases from V and 0 bases from J, with 11 bases between. The length of the CDR3 is 15 residues. Germline lookup yields CDR1 SGHAT and CDR2 FQNNGV. CDR3 in DNA: TGTGCCAGCAGCCTGCAGGGCTTCTCCTACAATGAGCAGTTCTTC. Residues: CASSLQGFSYNEQFF.

The chain links TRBV7-2 to TRBJ1-5, with D possibly being TRBD1 (6 bases). The CDR3 covers 16 residues. The V end was cut by 5 bases, the J end by 3 bases, with 17 bases between. CDR1 SGHTA and CDR2 FQGNSA come from the germline V gene. This chain's CDR3 is CASSAQTGLLNQPQHF. CDR3 DNA sequence: TGTGCCAGCAGCGCCCAGACAGGACTTCTCAATCAGCCCCAGCATTTT.

V gene TRBV12-3 or TRBV12-4 combines with J gene TRBJ1-6, with D perhaps matching TRBD1 (5 bases). This CDR3 contains 16 residues. V was shortened by 4 bases and J by 4 bases, with 14 bases between the two germline ends. CDR3 DNA: TGTGCCAGCAGTTCGCCGCGGGGCCTTTATAATTCACCCCTCCACTTT. Encoded protein: CASSSPRGLYNSPLHF.

V usage is TRBV29-1 and J usage is TRBJ2-5; maybe TRBD2 (6 bases). The CDR3 spans 12 residues. Germline-derived CDR1 and CDR2 are SQVTM and ANQGSEA. V lost 6 bases to trimming and J lost 5 bases, with 13 bases between them. CDR3 sequence (DNA): TGCAGCGTGACTAGGGCTGATGAGACCCAGTACTTC. Its translation: CSVTRADETQYF.

This clonotype came up a few times. V is TRBV24-1 and J is TRBJ2-1; possible D gene TRBD2, 5 bases. The CDR3 has 14 residues. V shed 4 bases and J shed 3 bases, with 9 bases lying between them. CDR1 and CDR2 (germline): KGHDR, SFDVKD. The CDR3 region is CATSEPGSYNEQFF. The CDR3 DNA is TGTGCCACCAGTGAACCGGGGAGCTACAATGAGCAGTTCTTC.

The rearrangement joins TRBV28 to TRBJ2-7; perhaps TRBD2 as D (5 bases). Germline V CDR1 and CDR2: MDHEN, SYDVKM. V was trimmed by 5 bases and J by 6 bases, leaving 17 bases between them. The CDR3 runs 14 residues. CDR3: CASSTHGMRGEQYF. The DNA of the CDR3 is TGTGCCAGCAGTACCCACGGGATGCGAGGCGAGCAGTACTTC.

A few counts support this clonotype. The V call is TRBV6-1, the J call TRBJ1-2; D remains ambiguous. The CDR3 extends over 12 amino acids. V lost 10 bases and J 0 bases, leaving 9 bases between the germline ends. Germline-derived CDR1 and CDR2 are MNHNS and SASEGT. The CDR3 nucleotides are TGTGCCATCGACGGGCCTAACTATGGCTACACCTTC. Translated: CAIDGPNYGYTF.

V usage is TRBV4-2 and J usage is TRBJ1-2; the D gene is possibly TRBD1 (6 bases). V shed 1 base and J shed 8 bases, with 20 bases lying between them. Germline lookup yields CDR1 LGHNA and CDR2 YNFKEQ. This CDR3 comprises 16 residues. The CDR3 DNA follows: TGTGCCAGCAGCCAAGCACACAGGGTTAGGATCGGAGGCTACACCTTC. Translation: CASSQAHRVRIGGYTF.

The chain carries TRBV6-1 and TRBJ1-5; D is unclear. Trimming took 4 bases from V and 1 from J, leaving 8 bases between them. The CDR3 consists of 14 residues. CDR1 is MNHNS and CDR2 is SASEGT in the germline V gene. CDR3 in DNA: TGTGCCAGCAGTGCCGGCTGGAGCAATCAGCCCCAGCATTTT. Encoded protein: CASSAGWSNQPQHF.

This chain links TRBV5-1 with TRBJ2-3; TRBD2 is a possible D gene (6 bases). Germline V CDR1 and CDR2: SGHRS, YFSETQ. The V gene lost 1 base and the J gene lost 0 bases, with 9 bases spanning the gap. The CDR3 covers 15 residues. The CDR3 region is CASSLPRESTDTQYF. For the CDR3, the DNA is TGCGCCAGCAGCTTGCCGCGGGAAAGCACAGATACGCAGTATTTT. The full variable domain, its missing parts supplied by reference TRBV5-1 and TRBJ2-3, is KAGVTQTPRYLIKTRGQQVTLSCSPISGHRSVSWYQQTPGQGLQFLFEYFSETQRNKGNFPGRFSGRQFSNSRSEMNVSTLELGDSALYLCASSLPRESTDTQYFGPGTRLTVL.

J is TRBJ1-2 and V is TRBV20-1, with D possibly being TRBD1 (6 bases). Trimming removed 0 bases from V and 2 bases from J, with 16 bases in between. The CDR3 is 16 residues long. The germline V gene encodes CDR1 DFQATT and CDR2 SNEGSKA (reference sequence). CDR3 bases: TGCAGTGCTAGAGATCCGCCGGGGGGGCCGAACTATGGCTACACCTTC. This encodes CSARDPPGGPNYGYTF.

V and J are TRBV20-1 and TRBJ2-1; D gene ambiguous. V was shortened by 6 bases and J by 5 bases, with 11 bases between the two germline ends. The CDR3 is 12 residues long. The germline CDR1 and CDR2 sequences are DFQATT and SNEGSKA (reference sequence). The CDR3 bases are TGCAGTGCGCCCTTCCAAAACAATGAGCAGTTCTTC. Its protein product is CSAPFQNNEQFF.

This clonotype was found a few times. The gene calls are TRBV20-1 and TRBJ1-6; D gene unclear. The length of the CDR3 is 13 residues. The V gene lost 7 bases and the J gene lost 0 bases, with 7 bases spanning the gap. CDR1 DFQATT and CDR2 SNEGSKA come from the germline V gene (reference sequence). The CDR3 spells CSGGSSYNSPLHF. The CDR3 DNA sequence: TGCAGTGGAGGGAGCTCCTATAATTCACCCCTCCACTTT.

The CDR3: CASSQGQIRDTGELFF. The CDR3 DNA follows: TGTGCCAGCAGCCAGGGACAGATCAGGGACACCGGGGAGCTGTTTTTT. J is TRBJ2-2 and V is TRBV5-4; 7 nucleotides match TRBD1. This CDR3 has 16 residues. Unmatched junction bases numbered 9, after V lost 4 bases and J lost 3 bases. The germline V gene encodes CDR1 SGHNT and CDR2 YYREEE (reference sequence).

This chain connects TRBV7-9 to TRBJ2-1; D is unclear. Trimming pared 1 base from V and 5 bases from J, leaving 6 bases between. The CDR3 runs 13 residues. In germline, CDR1 is SEHNR, CDR2 FQNEAQ (reference sequence). The CDR3 is CASSLGRDNEQFF. CDR3 sequence (DNA): TGTGCCAGCAGCTTAGGACGGGACAATGAGCAGTTCTTC.

The V and J genes are TRBV28 and TRBJ1-5; D gene unclear. This CDR3 spans 15 amino acids. Germline V CDR1 and CDR2: MDHEN, SYDVKM. V was cut by 5 bases and J by 0 bases, with 11 bases left in between. The CDR3 region is CASSPVPHSNQPQHF. The CDR3 coding sequence is TGTGCCAGCAGTCCCGTGCCCCATAGCAATCAGCCCCAGCATTTT.

CDR3 DNA sequence: TGTGCCATCAGCGGGACAGGGGCAGACTATGGCTACACCTTC. Translating gives CAISGTGADYGYTF. This chain connects TRBV10-3 to TRBJ1-2, with 10 bases aligning to TRBD1. CDR1 and CDR2 from the germline V gene are ENHRY and SYGVKD. The CDR3 contains 14 residues. The V segment lost 6 bases and the J segment 3 bases; nucleotides outside the gene matches: 4.

Concerning this clonotype: Relative to the germline gene, one junction end is altered; a read error may explain this. The chain joins TRBV6-1 to TRBJ1-5; D might be TRBD1 (6 bases). This CDR3 is built from 14 residues. Germline V lookup: CDR1 MNHNS, CDR2 SASEGT. CDR3 bases: TGTGCCAGCAGGGAAGAAGGGGGAAATCAGCCCCAGCATTTT. It translates to CASREEGGNQPQHF.

This clonotype has a handful of counts. The chain uses TRBV28 and TRBJ1-1; 8 bases line up with TRBD1. V shed 3 bases, J shed 1 base, and the junction held 13 bases outside the gene matches. Germline CDR1 and CDR2: MDHEN and SYDVKM. CDR3 length equals 18 residues. The CDR3 spells CASSFARGTRGQNTEAFF. CDR3 DNA: TGTGCCAGCAGTTTTGCGCGGGGGACCAGGGGGCAGAACACTGAAGCTTTCTTT.